This T cell receptor beta chain was sequenced in a study of human T cells and chemical hapten exposure (dated by TCRdb to the early 2020s). As for the study more broadly: The libraries were sequenced as a pool, and the TCR yield per sample differed mostly because of small variations in library volumes within the pool. In alopecia patients, the study followed how the peripheral blood TCR repertoire changed in vivo over primary and secondary sensitization to diphenylcyclopropenone (DPC), a hapten. For every blood RNA sample, sequencing covered both the TCR alpha and TCR beta chains. What the authors observed across the whole study: DPC sensitization did not change how many TCRs were above 1 in 1000 frequency, and no evidence was found of alterations in global repertoire structure. Repeated subsampling changed both the strength of the expansion versus patch-test correlation and the threshold at which the correlation became significant.

Total RNA was extracted from unfractionated whole blood that had been collected in Tempus Blood RNA tubes. A handful of healthy volunteers were used as TCR sequencing controls and were bled at day 0, 2 weeks and 6 weeks. Comment on this clonotype: Its antigen target is currently unknown. No much larger clone is present one base from it, and per-base qualities are unavailable.

Receptors were amplified or captured by 5' RACE. TCRdb records Illumina MiSeq as the sequencer. During library preparation, unique molecular identifiers were attached to individual cDNA molecules so that TCRs could be counted quantitatively and reproducibly. The published analysis was carried out like this. Samples had a median of 95,638 TCRs, with a range from about 23,224 to 690,600. The Decombinator software suite was used to annotate the V, J and CDR3 of the TCR reads. Every sample was subsampled to the same number of TCRs (28,000) for the PS versus PT1 abundance plots. TCRs were defined as expanded if absent before sensitization and observed at least eight times at the 2-week time point. The public sequencing data were trimmed at Q25 with fastp and processed into clonotypes with MiXCR by TCRdb, which kept only in-frame beta chains. Records with the same CDR3 protein are collapsed into one entry carrying the most frequent genes and DNA. These V and J calls rely on TCRdb rather than the paper's analysis. Counted in this sample were 110,000 or so distinct CDR3 sequences; more than 15% of them appeared once. Together, the top ten hold around 2.8% of the sample.

At the junction V is shortened by 4 bases and J by 6 bases; bases outside the gene matches: 2. CDR1 SGHTA and CDR2 FQGNSA were looked up in the germline V gene. From the cysteine up to the phenylalanine, the CDR3 has a length of 12 residues. This entry keeps only the CDR3 DNA: 36 bases, framed from base 1. The V gene is TRBV7-2 and the J gene is TRBJ2-5; TRBD2 fits 7 bases in the junction. The sequence derives from a human donor in good health. In nucleotides, the sequence is TGTGCCAGCAGCTCCGGGAGGAAGACCCAGTACTTC. It translates to CASSSGRKTQYF. The variable domain in full, with residues beyond the CDR3 obtained from the reference TRBV7-2 and TRBJ2-5 genes, is GAGVSQSPSNKVTEKGKDVELRCDPISGHTALYWYRQSLGQGLEFLIYFQGNSAPDKSGLPSDRFSAERTGGSVSTLTIQRTQQEDSAVYLCASSSGRKTQYFGPGTRLLVL.